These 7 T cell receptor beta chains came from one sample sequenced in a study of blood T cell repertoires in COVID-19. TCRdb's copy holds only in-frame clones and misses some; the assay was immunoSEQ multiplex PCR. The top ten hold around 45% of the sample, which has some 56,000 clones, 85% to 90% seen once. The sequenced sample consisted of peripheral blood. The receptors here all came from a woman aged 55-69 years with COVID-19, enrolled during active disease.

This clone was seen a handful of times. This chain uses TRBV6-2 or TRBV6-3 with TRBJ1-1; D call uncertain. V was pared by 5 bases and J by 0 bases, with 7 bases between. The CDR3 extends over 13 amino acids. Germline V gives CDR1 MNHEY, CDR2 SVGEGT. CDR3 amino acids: CASSRGMNTEAFF. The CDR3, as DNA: TGTGCCAGCAGTCGAGGGATGAACACTGAAGCTTTCTTT.

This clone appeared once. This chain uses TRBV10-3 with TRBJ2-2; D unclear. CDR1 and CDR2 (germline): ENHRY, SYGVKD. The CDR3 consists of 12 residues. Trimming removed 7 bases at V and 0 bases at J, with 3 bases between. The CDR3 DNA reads TGTGCCATCACTTCGAACACCGGGGAGCTGTTTTTT. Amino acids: CAITSNTGELFF.

The CDR3 bases are TGTGCCAGCAGCCAATCTCCCGCAGGGGGGTTTTACTCACCCCTCCACTTT. Amino acid sequence: CASSQSPAGGFYSPLHF. The V and J genes are TRBV16 and TRBJ1-6; 7 bases map to TRBD1. V was pared by 0 bases and J by 10 bases, with 12 bases of the junction left unmatched. CDR3 size: 17 residues. The germline gives CDR1 KGHSY, CDR2 FQNENV.

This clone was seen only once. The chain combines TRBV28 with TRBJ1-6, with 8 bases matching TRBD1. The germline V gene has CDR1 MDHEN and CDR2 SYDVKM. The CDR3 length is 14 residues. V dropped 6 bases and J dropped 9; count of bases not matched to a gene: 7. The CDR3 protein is CASSYGQGGSPLHF. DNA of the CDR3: TGTGCCAGCAGCTATGGACAGGGTGGTTCACCCCTCCACTTT.

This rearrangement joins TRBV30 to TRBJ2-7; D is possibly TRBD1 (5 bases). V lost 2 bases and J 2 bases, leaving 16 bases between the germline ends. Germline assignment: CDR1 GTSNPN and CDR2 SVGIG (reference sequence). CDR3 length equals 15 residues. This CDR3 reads CAWSQGHLTTYEQYF. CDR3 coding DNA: TGTGCCTGGAGTCAAGGACACCTCACTACCTACGAGCAGTACTTC.

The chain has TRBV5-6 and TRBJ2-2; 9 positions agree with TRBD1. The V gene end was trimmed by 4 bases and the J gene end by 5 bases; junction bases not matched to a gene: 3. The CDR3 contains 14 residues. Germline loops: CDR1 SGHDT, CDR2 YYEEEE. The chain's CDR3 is CASSLTGGTGELFF. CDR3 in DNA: TGTGCCAGCAGCCTGACAGGGGGAACCGGGGAGCTGTTTTTT.

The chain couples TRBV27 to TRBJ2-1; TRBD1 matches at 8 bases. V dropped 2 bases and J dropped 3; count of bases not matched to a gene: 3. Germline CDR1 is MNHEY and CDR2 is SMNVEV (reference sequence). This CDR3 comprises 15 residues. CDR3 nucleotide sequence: TGTGCCAGCAGTTTAGTGGGGACAGGCTACAATGAGCAGTTCTTC. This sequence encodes CASSLVGTGYNEQFF.